This entry features one T cell receptor (beta chain) sequence. Other DNA sequences in the same sample also yield this CDR3. These data belong to a study of shared clonotypes between healthy human individuals. This table comes from immunoSEQ multiplex PCR, and its TCRdb copy is limited to in-frame clones, with some not included. The sample contains 2 million or so clones, approximately 95% of which appear only once. This CDR3 comprises 11 residues. The germline V and J ends were trimmed by 0 bases and 4 bases, with 3 bases remaining between them. Germline V gene sequence: CDR1 SQVTM, CDR2 ANQGSEA. The naive CD8 population came from CD45RO-negative cells selected for CCR7, without terminally differentiated effector memory CD45RA+ cells.

The gene calls are TRBV29-1 and TRBJ1-2; D gene unclear. Sequencing used naive CD8+ T cells sorted from blood. The TCR comes from a man younger than 30 in good health. The CDR3 DNA reads TGCAGCGTTGAAGATCTCTATGGCTACACCTTC. Translating it yields CSVEDLYGYTF.